The 20 T cell receptor beta chains below come from one sample, sequenced in a study of blood T cells in healthy people across ages. It was with a sample-barcoded 5' primer and a J-beta primer mix that a second PCR of roughly 7 to 12 cycles was run. MiXCR was run by TCRdb on the 5' RACE reads, yielding one entry per CDR3 protein. The table lists 700,000 to 900,000 distinct CDR3 sequences, roughly 50% of them singletons. Sequenced: blood. Receptor source: a man at least 80 years old in good health.

This sequence joins TRBV20-1 and TRBJ2-1; TRBD2 matches at 8 bases. Germline CDR1 reads DFQATT; CDR2 reads SNEGSKA (reference sequence). This CDR3 has 12 residues. The junction had 7 bases not matched to a gene; V was cut back by 0 bases and J by 15 bases. The CDR3, as DNA: TGCAGTGCTAGAGATCGGACGGGAGGGCCGTTCTTC. Amino acid sequence: CSARDRTGGPFF.

The V and J genes are TRBV12-3 or TRBV12-4 and TRBJ2-6; D uncertain. The CDR3 spans 16 residues. The V end lost 4 bases, the J end lost 3 bases, and 13 bases lay between the germline ends. DNA of the CDR3: TGTGCCAGCAGTTCCGAGGCCCGCCTTGGGGCCAACGTCCTGACTTTC. It specifies CASSSEARLGANVLTF.

The rearrangement joins TRBV7-8 to TRBJ2-1, with 7 bases identical to TRBD2. J was trimmed by 6 bases and V by 5 bases; bases with no gene match: 16. The germline gives CDR1 SGHVS, CDR2 FQNEAQ. The CDR3 runs to 17 residues. The CDR3: CASSPRLAEGPRNEQFF. The CDR3 coding sequence is TGTGCCAGCAGCCCCCGACTAGCTGAGGGCCCTCGCAATGAGCAGTTCTTC.

This chain connects TRBV28 to TRBJ2-1; 16 bases fit TRBD2. Looked up from germline, CDR1 is MDHEN and CDR2 is SYDVKM. The CDR3 is 18 amino acids. V trimming: 6 bases; J trimming: 7 bases; junction bases outside the gene matches: 12. The CDR3 DNA follows: TGTGCCAGCAGACCTCCGGGACTAGCGGGAGGGGGCTTAAATGAGCAGTTCTTC. Translation gives CASRPPGLAGGGLNEQFF.

This clonotype was counted only a few times. The chain carries TRBV6-1 and TRBJ2-7; TRBD2 might be the D (6 bases). V was shortened by 7 bases and J by 3 bases, with 13 bases between the two germline ends. Looked up from germline, CDR1 is MNHNS and CDR2 is SASEGT. The CDR3 spans 13 residues. The CDR3 DNA is TGTGCCAGCAACGAAGCCGGGAGCTACGAGCAGTACTTC. It translates to CASNEAGSYEQYF.

The chain combines TRBV7-8 with TRBJ2-7, with TRBD1 matching over 11 bases. The CDR3 runs 19 residues. J was trimmed by 4 bases and V by 3 bases; bases with no gene match: 17. Germline CDR1 SGHVS, CDR2 FQNEAQ. The CDR3 loop is CASSFRKDRGLAGGYEQYF. DNA for the CDR3: TGTGCCAGCAGCTTTAGAAAGGACAGGGGGCTTGCGGGAGGGTACGAGCAGTACTTC. The complete variable domain, with remaining parts taken from reference TRBV7-8 and TRBJ2-7, reads GAGVSQSPRYKVAKRGQDVALRCDPISGHVSLFWYQQALGQGPEFLTYFQNEAQLDKSGLPSDRFFAERPEGSVSTLKIQRTQQEDSAVYLCASSFRKDRGLAGGYEQYFGPGTRLTVT.

This chain links TRBV6-2 or TRBV6-3 with TRBJ1-4, with 10 bases lining up with TRBD1. The germline V gene encodes CDR1 MNHEY and CDR2 SVGEGT. Trimming took 6 bases from V and 7 from J; bases not matched to a gene: 5. The CDR3 consists of 14 residues. The CDR3 spells CASSPDRGREKLFF. The CDR3 nucleotides read TGTGCCAGCAGCCCCGACAGGGGGCGTGAAAAACTGTTTTTT.

The rearrangement links TRBV6-5 to TRBJ1-1; D remains unclear. Germline V gene sequence: CDR1 MNHEY, CDR2 SVGAGI. V was clipped by 2 bases and J by 1 base, with 11 bases between them. This CDR3 is built from 15 residues. CDR3 DNA: TGTGCCAGCAGTTACGTCGTGGGTCAGAACACTGAAGCTTTCTTT. The encoded protein is CASSYVVGQNTEAFF.

The genes are TRBV10-3 and TRBJ2-5; D not certain. The germline CDR1 and CDR2 sequences are ENHRY and SYGVKD. V lost 0 bases and J lost 1, with 6 bases in between. This CDR3 is built from 14 residues. CDR3 in DNA: TGTGCCATCAGTGAGTCGATCACCCAAGAGACCCAGTACTTC. This codes for CAISESITQETQYF.

The chain carries TRBV19 and TRBJ1-2; D not resolved. V lost 2 bases, J lost 4 bases, and 14 bases lay in between. The CDR3 length is 15 residues. Germline V gene lookup returns CDR1 LNHDA and CDR2 SQIVND (reference sequence). Here the CDR3 reads CASSISPDRTYGYTF. The DNA of the CDR3 is TGTGCCAGTAGTATAAGCCCCGACCGTACCTATGGCTACACCTTC.

This clonotype was seen only a few times. This chain joins TRBV29-1 and TRBJ2-3; 9 bases map to TRBD2. CDR1 is SQVTM, CDR2 ANQGSEA, per germline. With 3 bases clipped from V and 14 bases from J, the junction kept 21 bases outside the gene matches. This CDR3 is built from 16 residues. The CDR3 protein is CSVDRLREGLHRYAYF. In DNA, the CDR3 is TGCAGCGTTGATCGGTTGCGGGAGGGCCTGCACAGATACGCGTATTTT.

The chain links TRBV6-1 to TRBJ2-7; 9 nucleotides line up with TRBD2. Germline-derived CDR1 and CDR2 are MNHNS and SASEGT. Trimming removed 2 bases from V and 3 bases from J; junction bases left unmatched: 5. The CDR3 runs 15 residues. The chain's CDR3 is CASSEQISGSYEQYF. In DNA form, the CDR3 reads TGTGCCAGCAGTGAACAGATTAGCGGGAGCTACGAGCAGTACTTC.

There are a few counts of this clonotype. The chain joins TRBV3-1 to TRBJ1-1, with a weak D call TRBD1 (6 bases). CDR3 length equals 14 residues. CDR1 LGHDT and CDR2 YNNKEL come from the germline V gene (reference sequence). The V end was cut by 3 bases, the J end by 5 bases, with 13 bases between. The CDR3 sequence: CASSQAGALTEAFF. The CDR3 DNA follows: TGTGCCAGCAGCCAGGCAGGGGCTTTAACTGAAGCTTTCTTT.

This clonotype has just a few counts. The chain uses TRBV7-2 and TRBJ2-5, with a possible D match to TRBD1 (5 bases). Trimming removed 5 bases from V and 7 bases from J, with 17 bases in between. CDR1 SGHTA and CDR2 FQGNSA come from the germline V gene. The CDR3 has 14 residues. CDR3 coding DNA: TGTGCCAGCAGCACCTGGGCCCGTCAGGGGACCCAGTACTTC. Protein product: CASSTWARQGTQYF.

This sequence joins TRBV29-1 and TRBJ2-7; TRBD1 agrees at 8 bases. CDR1 and CDR2 (germline): SQVTM, ANQGSEA. The V and J ends lost 5 bases and 10 bases, in that order; junction bases with no gene match: 13. The length of the CDR3 is 13 residues. CDR3 in amino acids: CSVQGARGESQYF. DNA for the CDR3: TGCAGCGTTCAGGGGGCGCGCGGAGAGTCCCAGTACTTC.

The chain has TRBV7-2 and TRBJ2-1, with D possibly being TRBD2 (6 bases). The CDR3 spans 17 residues. The germline gives CDR1 SGHTA, CDR2 FQGNSA. Between the trimmed V and J ends, which lost 1 base and 0 bases, there was a span of 13 bases. The CDR3 here is CASSLVAGLSSYNEQFF. DNA of the CDR3: TGTGCCAGCAGCTTAGTTGCGGGACTCAGCTCCTACAATGAGCAGTTCTTC.

The sample holds a few counts of this clonotype. V gene TRBV20-1 combines with J gene TRBJ2-1; perhaps TRBD2 as D (5 bases). This CDR3 spans 15 amino acids. Germline V gives CDR1 DFQATT, CDR2 SNEGSKA (reference sequence). Trimming took off 0 bases at V and 4 bases at J, with 13 bases between the two ends. DNA of the CDR3: TGCAGTGCTAGAGATCCGACTATGGGGTACAATGAGCAGTTCTTC. It yields the protein CSARDPTMGYNEQFF.

V and J are TRBV27 and TRBJ2-1; D possibly uses TRBD1 or TRBD2 (5 bases each). Per germline, CDR1 MNHEY and CDR2 SMNVEV (reference sequence). V lost 2 bases, J lost 0 bases, and 11 bases lay in between. The CDR3 loop spans 16 amino acids. The CDR3 coding sequence is TGTGCCAGCAGTTTACTCGGGGCAAGCTCCTACAATGAGCAGTTCTTC. Translated: CASSLLGASSYNEQFF.

The chain joins TRBV6-6 to TRBJ1-4, with unresolved D. The CDR3 covers 8 residues. Germline V gene data show CDR1 as MNHNY and CDR2 as SVGAGI (reference sequence). CDR3 residues: CASEKLFF. The CDR3 nucleotides read TGTGCGAGTGAAAAACTGTTTTTT.

A few counts support this clonotype. The rearrangement joins TRBV20-1 to TRBJ1-6; the D gene is possibly TRBD1 (5 bases). From germline, CDR1 is DFQATT and CDR2 SNEGSKA (reference sequence). There are 15 residues in the CDR3. V was clipped by 1 base and J by 4 bases, with 11 bases between them. The CDR3 reads CSARAGTSYNSPLHF. CDR3 sequence (DNA): TGCAGTGCTAGAGCCGGGACCTCATATAATTCACCCCTCCACTTT.